A selection of T cell receptor beta chains follows, all from one sample in a study of T cell clusters in autoimmune cytopenias. TCRdb re-called the multiplex PCR reads, yielding one record per CDR3 amino acid sequence without DNA. The repertoire table contains fewer than 4,500 distinct CDR3 sequences. Sample: peripheral blood. These receptors were collected from a human donor with an autoimmune cytopenia or autoimmune hepatitis (not recorded which). Each CDR3 is given with its conserved first and last residue. Rows may omit the clone size; those that give it use once, few, many or a size class.

V	size	J	CDR3
TRBV18	medium-sized	TRBJ2-7	CASSPVTGEQYF
TRBV6-1	medium-sized	TRBJ2-1	CASSSTSGGSYEQFF
TRBV20-1	-	TRBJ2-4	CSAPTELAKNIQYF
TRBV19	medium-sized	TRBJ2-7	CASSLRDGYEQYF
TRBV18	-	TRBJ2-1	CASSPTPGLAENEQFF
TRBV24-1	medium-sized	TRBJ1-5	CATSDLSVNQPQHF
TRBV18	medium-sized	TRBJ2-1	CASSPAGGPRNEQFF
TRBV6-5	medium-sized	TRBJ2-1	CATRRASSYNEQFF
TRBV5-6	medium-sized	TRBJ1-2	CASSLSTTGYTF
TRBV11-1	-	TRBJ2-1	CASSFWGNNEQFF
TRBV27	medium-sized	TRBJ2-6	CASSPQGTLPGANVLTF
TRBV13	medium-sized	TRBJ2-3	CASSSLRTSTDTQYF
TRBV18	-	TRBJ1-5	CASSLDRGSHQPQHF
TRBV27	-	TRBJ1-1	CASVAPWGAGRTEAFF
TRBV18	medium-sized	TRBJ1-4	CASSLQADEKLFF
TRBV29-1	medium-sized	TRBJ2-5	CSATDDQETQYF
TRBV5-5	medium-sized	TRBJ1-1	CASSLTAMNTEAFF
TRBV5-6	-	TRBJ1-2	CASSPTKGLFYGYTF
TRBV6-5	medium-sized	TRBJ1-2	CASSGPGQGIYGYTF
TRBV28	-	TRBJ2-3	CASSLWTSGLASTDTQYF
TRBV2	-	TRBJ1-6	CASRGGTSSSPLHF
TRBV5-5	medium-sized	TRBJ2-7	CASSWTGTGGNEQYF
TRBV20-1	-	TRBJ1-2	CSATGTRGDYGYTF
TRBV29-1	-	TRBJ2-6	CSVSPGTGGAGANVLTF
TRBV27	medium-sized	TRBJ1-4	CASSLRTLGKLFF
TRBV6-2/TRBV6-3	-	TRBJ1-5	CARRGTGGQPQHF
TRBV19	medium-sized	TRBJ1-5	CASTPGQGNQPQHF
TRBV18	medium-sized	TRBJ2-3	CASSPLGRADTQYF
TRBV6-2/TRBV6-3	medium-sized	TRBJ2-1	CASSYGPGGPNEQFF
TRBV10-3	medium-sized	TRBJ2-6	CAISATGASGANVLTF
TRBV21-1	-	TRBJ1-2	CASSKVGRTYYGYTF
TRBV5-1	-	TRBJ2-7	CASSLEWVGADEQYF
TRBV30	medium-sized	TRBJ2-7	CAWSDREYEQYF
TRBV5-1	-	TRBJ2-5	CASSFFVAGETQYF
TRBV18	-	TRBJ1-1	CASSPLTGSMNTEAFF
TRBV6-2/TRBV6-3	medium-sized	TRBJ2-1	CASSYSAGQPSGSSYNEQFF
TRBV7-9	medium-sized	TRBJ2-1	CASSLVRAAYNEQFF
TRBV15	medium-sized	TRBJ1-5	CATSRDSQPQHF
TRBV6-1	-	TRBJ1-2	CAIRDPSTKGYTF
TRBV6-5	-	TRBJ2-1	CASSLGGGASGAFSKFF
TRBV15	-	TRBJ1-1	CATSSGAPWRAFF
TRBV10-3	medium-sized	TRBJ1-2	CAISADRDGDGYTF
TRBV5-1	-	TRBJ2-5	CASSFYSGQETQYF
TRBV18	medium-sized	TRBJ1-2	CASSPTSQGYGYTF
TRBV13	-	TRBJ1-3	CASSLNRYPGNTIYF
TRBV27	medium-sized	TRBJ2-1	CASSHDWNSYNEQFF
TRBV10-3	medium-sized	TRBJ1-2	CAISGWGVGYGYTF
TRBV18	-	TRBJ1-4	CASSPPGQGNEKLFF
TRBV18	medium-sized	TRBJ1-1	CASSEQFGGANTEAFF
TRBV19	-	TRBJ2-7	CASSMSSGSGSYEQYF
TRBV5-6	medium-sized	TRBJ2-7	CASSLAGPPYEQYF
TRBV5-4	-	TRBJ2-2	CASSITAGASGELFF
TRBV29-1	medium-sized	TRBJ1-1	CTFLRQGVPHTEAFF
TRBV12-3/TRBV12-4	medium-sized	TRBJ2-7	CASRISVHEQYF
TRBV6-5	medium-sized	TRBJ2-5	CASRGMVAGVGETQYF
TRBV19	-	TRBJ2-1	CASSHREGSYNEQFF
TRBV20-1	-	TRBJ2-1	CSQRELHYNEQFF